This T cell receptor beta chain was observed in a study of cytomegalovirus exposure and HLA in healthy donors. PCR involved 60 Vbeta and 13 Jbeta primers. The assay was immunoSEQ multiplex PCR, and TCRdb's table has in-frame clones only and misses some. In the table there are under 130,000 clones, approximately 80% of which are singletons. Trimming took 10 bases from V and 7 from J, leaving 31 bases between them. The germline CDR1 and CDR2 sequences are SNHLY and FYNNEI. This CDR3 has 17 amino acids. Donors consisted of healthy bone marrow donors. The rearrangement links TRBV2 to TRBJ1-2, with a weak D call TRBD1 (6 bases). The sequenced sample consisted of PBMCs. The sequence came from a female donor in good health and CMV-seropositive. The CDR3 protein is CATTSTFGQSIFGGYTF. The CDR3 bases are TGTGCCACCACATCAACGTTCGGACAGTCAATTTTTGGTGGCTACACCTTC.